What follows describes a single TCR beta chain. Its antigen is as yet unknown. The data were produced by immunoSEQ multiplex PCR, yet TCRdb's version contains in-frame clones alone and is incomplete. The table has approximately 35,000 clones, 85% to 90% seen once. V lost 1 base to trimming and J lost 7 bases; unmatched junction nucleotides: 12. Germline values: CDR1 SGHNT, CDR2 YYREEE (reference sequence). CDR3 length: 17 residues. Second-dose intervals of approximately 4 or approximately 12 weeks were pooled. The data originate from a study of T cell responses to AZD1222 COVID-19 vaccine. Study-wide points: Baseline seropositives among AZD1222 recipients totaled only 5 to 7.

Here the sequenced sample was peripheral blood, taken 28 days after the second AZD1222 dose. The sequence was collected from an adult who received the AZD1222 COVID-19 vaccine. This chain connects TRBV5-4 to TRBJ1-4; 8 bases are a match to TRBD1. This CDR3 reads CASSLRAGTGVGEKLFF. The CDR3 DNA is TGTGCCAGCAGCTTGAGGGCCGGGACAGGTGTGGGTGAAAAACTGTTTTTT.